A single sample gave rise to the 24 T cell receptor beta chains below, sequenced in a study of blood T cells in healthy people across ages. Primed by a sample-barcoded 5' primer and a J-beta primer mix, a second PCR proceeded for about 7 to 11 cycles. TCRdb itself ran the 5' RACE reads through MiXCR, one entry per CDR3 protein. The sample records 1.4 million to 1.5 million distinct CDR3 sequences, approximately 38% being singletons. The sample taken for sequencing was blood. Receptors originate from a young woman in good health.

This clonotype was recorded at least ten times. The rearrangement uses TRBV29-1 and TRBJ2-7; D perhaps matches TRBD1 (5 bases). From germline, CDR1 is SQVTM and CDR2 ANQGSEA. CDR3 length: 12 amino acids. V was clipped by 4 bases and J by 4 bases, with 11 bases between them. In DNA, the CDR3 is TGCAGCGTTGTGTTAGCAGGGTACGAGCAGTACTTC. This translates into CSVVLAGYEQYF.

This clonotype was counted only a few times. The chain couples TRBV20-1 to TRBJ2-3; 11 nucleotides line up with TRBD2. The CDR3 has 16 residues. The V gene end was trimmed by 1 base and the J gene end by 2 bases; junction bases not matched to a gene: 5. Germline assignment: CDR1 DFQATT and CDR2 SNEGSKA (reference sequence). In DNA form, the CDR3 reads TGCAGTGCTAGAGCCCGACTAGCGGGGACCACAGATACGCAGTATTTT. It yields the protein CSARARLAGTTDTQYF.

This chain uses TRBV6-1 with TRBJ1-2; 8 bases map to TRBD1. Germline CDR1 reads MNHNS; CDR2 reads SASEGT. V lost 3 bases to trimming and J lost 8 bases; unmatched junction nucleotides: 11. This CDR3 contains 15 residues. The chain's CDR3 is CASSDLSGGFLGYTF. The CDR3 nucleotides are TGTGCCAGCAGTGATTTGTCAGGGGGCTTTCTCGGCTACACCTTC.

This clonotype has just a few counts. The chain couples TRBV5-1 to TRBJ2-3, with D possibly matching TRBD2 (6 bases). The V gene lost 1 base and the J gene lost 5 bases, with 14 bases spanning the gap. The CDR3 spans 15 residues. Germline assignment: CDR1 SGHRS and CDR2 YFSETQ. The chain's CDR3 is CASSLPAGTGDTQYF. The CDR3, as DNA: TGCGCCAGCAGCTTGCCCGCGGGGACGGGAGATACGCAGTATTTT.

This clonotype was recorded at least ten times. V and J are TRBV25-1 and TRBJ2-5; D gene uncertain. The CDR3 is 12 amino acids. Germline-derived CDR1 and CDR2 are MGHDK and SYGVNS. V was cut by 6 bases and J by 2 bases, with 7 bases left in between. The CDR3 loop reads CASRNVQETQYF. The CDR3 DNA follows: TGTGCCAGCAGAAACGTTCAAGAGACCCAGTACTTC.

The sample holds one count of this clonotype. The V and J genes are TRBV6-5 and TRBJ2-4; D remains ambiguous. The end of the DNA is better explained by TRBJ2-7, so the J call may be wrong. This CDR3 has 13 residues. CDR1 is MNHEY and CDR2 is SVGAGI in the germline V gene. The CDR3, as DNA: TGTGCCAGCAGTTACACGCCGAGAAACGAGCAGTACTTC. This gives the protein CASSYTPRNEQYF.

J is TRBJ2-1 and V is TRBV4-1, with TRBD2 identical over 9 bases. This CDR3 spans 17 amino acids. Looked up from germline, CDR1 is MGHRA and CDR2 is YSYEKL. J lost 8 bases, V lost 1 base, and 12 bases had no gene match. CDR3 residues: CASSQAWSSGSRDEQFF. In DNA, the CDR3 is TGCGCCAGCAGCCAAGCCTGGAGTAGCGGGAGTCGCGATGAGCAGTTCTTC.

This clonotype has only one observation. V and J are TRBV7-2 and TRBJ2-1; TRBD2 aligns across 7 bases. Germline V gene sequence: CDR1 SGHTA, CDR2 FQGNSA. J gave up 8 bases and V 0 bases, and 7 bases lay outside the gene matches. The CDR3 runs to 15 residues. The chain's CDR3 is CASSLAGGGYDEQFF. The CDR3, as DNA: TGTGCCAGCAGCTTAGCGGGGGGAGGGTACGATGAGCAGTTCTTC.

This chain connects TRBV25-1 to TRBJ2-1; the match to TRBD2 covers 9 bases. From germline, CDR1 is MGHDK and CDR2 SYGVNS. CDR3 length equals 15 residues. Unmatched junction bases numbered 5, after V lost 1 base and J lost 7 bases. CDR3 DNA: TGTGCCAGCAGTGAATTGGGGACTAGCCGGAATGAGCAGTTCTTC. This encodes CASSELGTSRNEQFF.

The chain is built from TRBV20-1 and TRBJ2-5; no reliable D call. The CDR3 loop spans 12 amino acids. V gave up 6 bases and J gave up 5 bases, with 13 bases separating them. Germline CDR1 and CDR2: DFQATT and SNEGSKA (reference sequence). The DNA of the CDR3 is TGCAGTGCCCCGAATCAGTTGGAGACCCAGTACTTC. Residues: CSAPNQLETQYF.

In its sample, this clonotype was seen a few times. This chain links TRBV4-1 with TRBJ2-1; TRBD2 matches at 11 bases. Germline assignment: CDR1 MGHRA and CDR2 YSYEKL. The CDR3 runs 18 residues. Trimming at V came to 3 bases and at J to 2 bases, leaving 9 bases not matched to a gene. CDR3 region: CASSHSGTSGTAYNEQFF. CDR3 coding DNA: TGCGCCAGCAGCCATTCTGGGACTAGCGGAACTGCCTACAATGAGCAGTTCTTC.

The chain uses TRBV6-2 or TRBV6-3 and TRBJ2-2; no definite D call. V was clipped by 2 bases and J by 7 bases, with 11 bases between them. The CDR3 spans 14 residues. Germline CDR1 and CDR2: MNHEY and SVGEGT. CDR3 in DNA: TGTGCCAGCAGTTACGGTCCAAGGATCGGGGAGCTGTTTTTT. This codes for CASSYGPRIGELFF.

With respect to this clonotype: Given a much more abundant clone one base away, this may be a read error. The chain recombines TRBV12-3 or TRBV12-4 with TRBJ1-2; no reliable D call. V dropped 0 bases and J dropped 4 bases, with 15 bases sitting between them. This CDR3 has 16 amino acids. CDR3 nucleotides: TGTGCCAGCAGTTTAGCGGGGTCGAACGGCTTCTATGGCTACACCTTC. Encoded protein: CASSLAGSNGFYGYTF.

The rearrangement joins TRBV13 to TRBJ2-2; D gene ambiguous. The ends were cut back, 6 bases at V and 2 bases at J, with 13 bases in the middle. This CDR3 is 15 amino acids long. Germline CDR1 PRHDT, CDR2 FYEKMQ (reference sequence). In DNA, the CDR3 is TGTGCCAGCAGTAGGTGGCTGGGAAACACCGGGGAGCTGTTTTTT. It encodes CASSRWLGNTGELFF.

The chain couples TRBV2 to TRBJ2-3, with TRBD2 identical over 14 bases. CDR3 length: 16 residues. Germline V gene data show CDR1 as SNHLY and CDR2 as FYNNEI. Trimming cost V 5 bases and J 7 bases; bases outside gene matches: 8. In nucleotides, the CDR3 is TGTGCCAGCAGTACCGGGACTAGCGGGGGAGGCAATACGCAGTATTTT. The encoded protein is CASSTGTSGGGNTQYF.

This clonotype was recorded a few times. The CDR3 region is CASSLLAGGGYEQYF. For the CDR3, the DNA is TGTGCCAGCAGTTTACTAGCGGGGGGGGGCTACGAGCAGTACTTC. J is TRBJ2-7 and V is TRBV12-3 or TRBV12-4; 12 bases agree with TRBD2. The CDR3 runs to 15 residues. The J segment lost 3 bases and the V segment lost 2 bases, leaving 2 bases of the junction unmatched.

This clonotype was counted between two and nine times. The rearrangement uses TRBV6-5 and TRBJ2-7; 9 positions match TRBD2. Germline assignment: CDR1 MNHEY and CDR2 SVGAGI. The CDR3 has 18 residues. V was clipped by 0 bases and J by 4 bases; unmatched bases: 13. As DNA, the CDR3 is TGTGCCAGCAGTTACTCGGTCATAGGGACTAGCCCCTCGTACGAGCAGTACTTC. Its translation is CASSYSVIGTSPSYEQYF.

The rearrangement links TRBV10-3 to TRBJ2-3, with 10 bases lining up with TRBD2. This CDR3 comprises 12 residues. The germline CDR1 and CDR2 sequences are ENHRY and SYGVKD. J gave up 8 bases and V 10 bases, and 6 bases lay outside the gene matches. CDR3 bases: TGTGCCAGCGGCTTAGCGGGGGGTACGCAGTATTTT. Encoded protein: CASGLAGGTQYF.

CDR3 nucleotides: TGTGCCAGCAGCAAAGGCGGAACAGGGCCCTACGAGCAGTACTTC. Its translation: CASSKGGTGPYEQYF. The chain combines TRBV21-1 with TRBJ2-7. TRBV21-1 is a recognized pseudogene. This CDR3 is built from 15 residues.

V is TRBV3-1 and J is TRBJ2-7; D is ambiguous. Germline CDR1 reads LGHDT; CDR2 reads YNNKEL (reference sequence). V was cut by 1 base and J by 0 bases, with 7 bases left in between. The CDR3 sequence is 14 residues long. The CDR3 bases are TGTGCCAGCAGCCAAGTAGGTATCTCCTACGAGCAGTACTTC. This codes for CASSQVGISYEQYF.

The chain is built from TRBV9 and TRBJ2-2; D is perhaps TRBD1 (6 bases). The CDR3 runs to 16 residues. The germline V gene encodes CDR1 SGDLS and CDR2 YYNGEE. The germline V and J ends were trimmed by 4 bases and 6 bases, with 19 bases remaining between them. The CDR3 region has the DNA TGTGCCAGCAGCCCACAGGGTCCCACCATCGCCGGGGAGCTGTTTTTT. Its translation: CASSPQGPTIAGELFF.

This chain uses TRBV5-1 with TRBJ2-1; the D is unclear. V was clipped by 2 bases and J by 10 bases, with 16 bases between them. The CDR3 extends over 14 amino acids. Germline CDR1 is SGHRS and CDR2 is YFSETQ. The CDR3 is CASSFGAQSYEQFF. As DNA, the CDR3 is TGCGCCAGCAGCTTTGGAGCCCAGTCCTACGAGCAGTTCTTC.

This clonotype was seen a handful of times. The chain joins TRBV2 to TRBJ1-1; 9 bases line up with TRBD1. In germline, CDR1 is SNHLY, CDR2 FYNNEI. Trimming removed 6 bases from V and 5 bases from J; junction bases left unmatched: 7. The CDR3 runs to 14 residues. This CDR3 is CASRPQGARTEAFF. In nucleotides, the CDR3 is TGTGCCAGCAGGCCACAGGGGGCGCGGACTGAAGCTTTCTTT.

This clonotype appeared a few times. The CDR3 DNA is TGTGCCACCCCGGGGCTTACCTATGGCTACACCTTC. Protein product: CATPGLTYGYTF. The chain combines TRBV6-1 with TRBJ1-2, with D maybe TRBD1 (5 bases). This CDR3 has 12 amino acids. The germline gives CDR1 MNHNS, CDR2 SASEGT. Trimming left V 10 bases short and J 4 bases short, with 13 bases between.